In this sample, the clone carrying this TCR beta chain turned up a few times. The data belong to a study of blood T cell repertoires in COVID-19. The wider study: Samples came from the United States, Italy and Spain, spanning acute and convalescent COVID-19. In each case, the material was cDNA or gDNA derived from T cells, B-cell-depleted T cells, or PBMCs.

Authors' methods: Reference gene primer amplification yielded estimated nucleated cell counts. TCRdb keeps only in-frame clones here, not all; method: immunoSEQ multiplex PCR. The V and J calls and clone size were taken over from that table, and D and trimming were inferred from the DNA. The sample carries roughly 63,000 clones, 70% to 80% recorded once. Germline CDR1 SGHTS, CDR2 YDEGEE. V lost 6 bases, J lost 3 bases, and 16 bases lay in between. The CDR3 is made up of 15 amino acids. The specimen was peripheral blood. This sequence originates from a human donor in a cohort sampled during active COVID-19. This chain joins TRBV5-8 and TRBJ2-1; no clear D gene. CDR3 sequence (DNA): TGTGCCAGCATTCTGTTGGCGGATAACTACAATGAGCAGTTCTTC. Residues: CASILLADNYNEQFF.